These 32 T cell receptor beta chains came from one sample sequenced in a study of blood T cells in healthy people across ages. A second PCR of roughly 7 to 11 cycles used a sample-barcoded 5' primer and a J-beta primer mix. In TCRdb, the 5' RACE reads were re-called with MiXCR into one record per CDR3 protein. The sample shows 1.5 million to 2 million distinct CDR3 sequences, less than 50% of them seen only once. The sequenced sample was blood. These receptors originate from a woman between 40 and 50 years old in good health.

This clonotype was seen repeatedly, ten times or more. The rearrangement joins TRBV18 to TRBJ2-5; D call uncertain. Looked up from germline, CDR1 is KGHSH and CDR2 is LQKENI. The CDR3 spans 11 residues. Trimming removed 8 bases at V and 5 bases at J, with 9 bases between. The chain's CDR3 is CASSPGETQYF. CDR3 sequence (DNA): TGTGCCAGCAGCCCCGGGGAGACCCAGTACTTC.

This clonotype was seen more than once but under ten times. The rearrangement links TRBV14 to TRBJ2-1, with D hard to call. CDR3 length: 15 amino acids. Germline CDR1 SGHDN, CDR2 FVKESK. V shed 1 base and J shed 0 bases, with 7 bases lying between them. The CDR3 DNA reads TGTGCCAGCAGCCAAGGGTACAGCTCCTACAATGAGCAGTTCTTC. This sequence encodes CASSQGYSSYNEQFF.

The chain joins TRBV15 to TRBJ2-5; weak D call: TRBD2 (6 bases). V dropped 0 bases and J dropped 11 bases, with 16 bases sitting between them. CDR1 is LNHNV, CDR2 YYDKDF, per germline (reference sequence). The length of the CDR3 is 14 residues. DNA for the CDR3: TGTGCCACCAGCAGAGATAAGGGGAGGAGGGAGCAGTACTTC. Translated: CATSRDKGRREQYF.

The chain is built from TRBV7-2 and TRBJ2-3; D remains unclear. The V and J ends lost 1 base and 2 bases respectively, with 10 bases between them. Germline CDR1 SGHTA, CDR2 FQGNSA. CDR3 length: 15 amino acids. This CDR3 reads CASSLERPFTDTQYF. CDR3 nucleotide sequence: TGTGCCAGCAGCTTAGAAAGACCCTTCACAGATACGCAGTATTTT.

The chain carries TRBV29-1 and TRBJ2-5; the D is unclear. This CDR3 region has 13 residues. Trimming left V 5 bases short and J 2 bases short, with 12 bases between. Per germline, CDR1 SQVTM and CDR2 ANQGSEA. The CDR3 loop is CSVLRRLQETQYF. The CDR3, as DNA: TGCAGCGTTCTTCGACGGCTACAAGAGACCCAGTACTTC.

This clonotype appeared a few times. This sequence joins TRBV4-3 and TRBJ2-6; D possibly corresponds to TRBD1 (5 bases). Germline CDR1 LGHNA, CDR2 YSLEER. Trimming took off 0 bases at V and 4 bases at J, with 10 bases between the two ends. CDR3 length: 16 amino acids. The CDR3 DNA reads as TGCGCCAGCAGCCAAGATTCAGGGAACGGGGCCAACGTCCTGACTTTC. This gives the protein CASSQDSGNGANVLTF.

This clonotype showed up just a few times. The rearrangement joins TRBV18 to TRBJ2-7; TRBD1 is a possible D gene (6 bases). V was clipped by 0 bases and J by 0 bases, with 15 bases between them. The germline V gene has CDR1 KGHSH and CDR2 LQKENI. The CDR3 sequence is 17 residues long. Here the CDR3 DNA reads TGTGCCAGCTCACCACCGACACGACAGGCGAGCTCCTACGAGCAGTACTTC. Protein: CASSPPTRQASSYEQYF.

The J gene is TRBJ1-1, the V gene TRBV25-1; D might be TRBD1 (5 bases). With 7 bases removed from V and 8 bases from J, the gap between germline ends came to 11 bases. This CDR3 comprises 11 residues. Germline V gives CDR1 MGHDK, CDR2 SYGVNS. CDR3 loop: CASISGGEAFF. Written as DNA, the CDR3 is TGTGCCAGCATCAGTGGGGGGGAAGCTTTCTTT.

The chain combines TRBV13 with TRBJ2-1, with D maybe TRBD2 (5 bases). Germline V gene data show CDR1 as PRHDT and CDR2 as FYEKMQ (reference sequence). The CDR3 has 13 residues. Between the trimmed V and J ends, which lost 5 bases and 8 bases, there was a span of 13 bases. CDR3 coding DNA: TGTGCCAGCAGCGCTAGCCCCATCGATGAGCAGTTCTTC. It codes for CASSASPIDEQFF.

With respect to this clonotype: One end of the junction varies from germline; a read error may be responsible. This chain uses TRBV5-5 with TRBJ2-1; tentative D call: TRBD2 (5 bases). Germline CDR1 SGHKS, CDR2 YYEKEE (reference sequence). The CDR3 is 18 residues long. CDR3 sequence (DNA): TGTGCCAGCAGGTGGCGAGTGAGGGCAAGATCGAACTACAATGGGCAGTTCTTC. Protein sequence: CASRWRVRARSNYNGQFF.

This chain links TRBV20-1 with TRBJ1-1; D possibly corresponds to TRBD1 (5 bases). V lost 3 bases and J lost 4, with 15 bases in between. CDR1 is DFQATT and CDR2 is SNEGSKA in the germline V gene (reference sequence). The CDR3 length is 14 residues. The CDR3 reads CSARDSGGSTEAFF. DNA for the CDR3: TGCAGTGCTAGGGATTCCGGGGGGAGCACTGAAGCTTTCTTT.

The genes are TRBV6-5 and TRBJ2-6, with 8 positions matching TRBD2. This CDR3 is built from 19 residues. V shed 2 bases, J shed 1 base, and the junction held 10 bases outside the gene matches. Germline V CDR1 and CDR2: MNHEY, SVGAGI. The CDR3 loop reads CASSYVAGGWLSGANVLTF. CDR3 nucleotides: TGTGCCAGCAGTTACGTCGCGGGGGGCTGGCTTTCTGGGGCCAACGTCCTGACTTTC.

This clonotype has a handful of counts. The chain has TRBV6-5 and TRBJ2-7, with TRBD2 matching over 10 bases. Germline trimming cut 8 bases from V and 4 bases from J; bases unmatched to any gene: 8. Germline CDR1 is MNHEY and CDR2 is SVGAGI. The CDR3 length is 14 residues. The CDR3 loop reads CASGSSGGPYEQYF. CDR3 nucleotide sequence: TGTGCCAGCGGTTCTAGCGGGGGACCTTACGAGCAGTACTTC.

This clonotype has only one observation. The rearrangement uses TRBV28 and TRBJ2-3, with 7 positions matching TRBD2. CDR1 MDHEN and CDR2 SYDVKM come from the germline V gene. Trimming removed 8 bases from V and 6 bases from J; junction bases left unmatched: 8. There are 13 residues in the CDR3. The CDR3 loop is CASAWGGADTQYF. CDR3 in DNA: TGTGCCAGCGCCTGGGGGGGAGCGGATACGCAGTATTTT.

This chain links TRBV20-1 with TRBJ2-1, with TRBD1 matching 8 bases. Germline CDR1 is DFQATT and CDR2 is SNEGSKA (reference sequence). V shed 4 bases, J shed 2 bases, and the junction held 4 bases outside the gene matches. The CDR3 runs 14 residues. Written as DNA, the CDR3 is TGCAGTGCTAACCGGGACAGGACCTACAATGAGCAGTTCTTC. This codes for CSANRDRTYNEQFF.

The chain has TRBV11-3 and TRBJ2-7; D gene ambiguous. This CDR3 region has 14 residues. CDR1 and CDR2 from the germline V gene are SGHNT and YENEEA. V gave up 5 bases and J gave up 2 bases, with 13 bases separating them. In nucleotides, the CDR3 is TGTGCCAGCAGCGAATCGGACGGGCCCTACGAGCAGTACTTC. This sequence encodes CASSESDGPYEQYF.

This clonotype was found once. This sequence joins TRBV20-1 and TRBJ2-6, with a possible D match to TRBD2 (5 bases). The CDR3 is 17 amino acids. Germline-derived CDR1 and CDR2 are DFQATT and SNEGSKA (reference sequence). V was trimmed by 1 base and J by 0 bases, leaving 13 bases between them. In DNA form, the CDR3 reads TGCAGTGCTAGAGGGCTAGCCGACCCCTCTGGGGCCAACGTCCTGACTTTC. Protein sequence: CSARGLADPSGANVLTF.

This clonotype appeared once. This sequence joins TRBV6-5 and TRBJ2-6, with 8 bases aligning to TRBD1. This CDR3 has 17 amino acids. Germline-derived CDR1 and CDR2 are MNHEY and SVGAGI. With 0 bases clipped from V and 4 bases from J, the junction kept 5 bases outside the gene matches. CDR3 sequence: CASSYSQGAGGANVLTF. The CDR3, as DNA: TGTGCCAGCAGTTACTCTCAGGGGGCGGGAGGGGCCAACGTCCTGACTTTC.

The chain carries TRBV5-1 and TRBJ1-5; D may be TRBD1 (5 bases). Germline loops: CDR1 SGHRS, CDR2 YFSETQ. The CDR3 runs 15 residues. Trimming left V 0 bases short and J 3 bases short, with 10 bases between. CDR3 loop: CASSLAPGSNQPQHF. The CDR3 nucleotides are TGCGCCAGCAGCTTGGCCCCAGGGTCCAATCAGCCCCAGCATTTT.

A few counts support this clonotype. The chain uses TRBV5-1 and TRBJ2-5, with D tentatively TRBD2 (6 bases). V lost 3 bases, J lost 6 bases, and 18 bases lay in between. Looked up from germline, CDR1 is SGHRS and CDR2 is YFSETQ. The CDR3 is 15 residues long. The CDR3 region has the DNA TGCGCCAGCAGCTACGACTCCGGGAGACGAAAGACCCAGTACTTC. Protein sequence: CASSYDSGRRKTQYF.

The chain recombines TRBV20-1 with TRBJ2-5, with a weak D call TRBD2 (6 bases). Judging by the DNA end, TRBJ2-7 fits better; the J call may be wrong. The CDR3 spans 15 residues. Germline CDR1 is DFQATT and CDR2 is SNEGSKA (reference sequence). CDR3 amino acids: CSARGGGRYTYEQYF. The CDR3 region has the DNA TGCAGTGCTAGAGGTGGGGGGAGGTATACCTACGAGCAGTACTTC.

The rearrangement joins TRBV14 to TRBJ2-5; D gene unclear. The CDR3 has 15 amino acids. The V and J ends lost 1 base and 0 bases respectively, with 9 bases between them. CDR1 SGHDN and CDR2 FVKESK come from the germline V gene. The CDR3 bases are TGTGCCAGCAGCCAAGTAGGATGGTACCAAGAGACCCAGTACTTC. This translates into CASSQVGWYQETQYF.

The chain couples TRBV2 to TRBJ2-1; 11 nucleotides agree with TRBD2. Germline values: CDR1 SNHLY, CDR2 FYNNEI. J lost 7 bases, V lost 8 bases, and 10 bases had no gene match. The CDR3 contains 15 residues. CDR3 DNA: TGTGCCAGCGGACAACTAGCGGGGGAAGTAAATGAGCAGTTCTTC. Its protein is CASGQLAGEVNEQFF.

V and J are TRBV12-3 or TRBV12-4 and TRBJ2-7; 8 nucleotides agree with TRBD2. The CDR3 covers 14 residues. V was clipped by 7 bases and J by 7 bases; unmatched bases: 12. The CDR3 protein is CASTPRGGVREQYF. CDR3 bases: TGTGCCAGCACTCCCCGGGGGGGGGTTAGAGAGCAGTACTTC.

For this clonotype: A read error may produce the germline difference seen at one junction end. The V and J genes are TRBV7-7 and TRBJ2-5, with D perhaps being TRBD1 or TRBD2 (5 bases each). The length of the CDR3 is 14 residues. Germline CDR1 and CDR2: SSHAT and FNYEAQ (reference sequence). This CDR3 is CASSFGGAAETQYF. In DNA, the CDR3 is TGTGCTAGCAGCTTTGGGGGTGCGGCAGAGACCCAGTACTTC.

This chain uses TRBV3-1 with TRBJ2-3, with 10 bases aligning to TRBD2. Germline V gene lookup returns CDR1 LGHDT and CDR2 YNNKEL (reference sequence). CDR3 length: 14 residues. Trimming removed 3 bases from V and 6 bases from J; junction bases left unmatched: 3. The CDR3 DNA sequence: TGTGCCAGCAGCCATGGGACTAGCGAGGATACGCAGTATTTT. Residues: CASSHGTSEDTQYF.

A few counts support this clonotype. CDR3 in amino acids: CASSVRTSSVTNEQFF. The CDR3 DNA follows: TGTGCCAGCAGCGTCCGGACTAGTTCCGTAACCAATGAGCAGTTCTTC. This chain uses TRBV7-2 with TRBJ2-1; 7 bases fit TRBD2. The germline CDR1 and CDR2 sequences are SGHTA and FQGNSA. This CDR3 contains 16 residues. V trimming: 5 bases; J trimming: 6 bases; junction bases outside the gene matches: 13.

V and J are TRBV5-6 and TRBJ2-3; the D call may be TRBD1 or TRBD2 (5 bases each). V was clipped by 5 bases and J by 2 bases, with 21 bases between them. The germline V gene encodes CDR1 SGHDT and CDR2 YYEEEE. The CDR3 consists of 17 residues. The CDR3 is CASRASARGPFTDTQYF. CDR3 bases: TGTGCCAGCAGAGCTTCGGCGAGGGGCCCTTTCACAGATACGCAGTATTTT.

This clonotype was detected a few times. One base away lies a much larger clone, so this may be a sequencing read error. The rearrangement joins TRBV28 to TRBJ2-5; D might be TRBD1 or TRBD2, each matching 5 bases. The DNA end favors TRBJ2-7, so the J call may be wrong. Germline values: CDR1 MDHEN, CDR2 SYDVKM. The CDR3 totals 13 residues. The CDR3 DNA reads TGTGCCAGCAGTGTGGGGGTGGGCTACGAGCAGTACTTC. Amino acid sequence: CASSVGVGYEQYF.

The genes are TRBV7-6 and TRBJ2-3, with 8 bases aligning to TRBD2. The CDR3 sequence is 16 residues long. The germline V gene has CDR1 SGHVS and CDR2 FNYEAQ. V lost 0 bases to trimming and J lost 1 base; unmatched junction nucleotides: 3. CDR3 in amino acids: CASSLAVGGGTDTQYF. The CDR3 bases are TGTGCCAGCAGCTTAGCGGTCGGGGGGGGCACAGATACGCAGTATTTT.

The sample holds a few counts of this clonotype. The rearrangement joins TRBV24-1 to TRBJ2-7; D is possibly TRBD1 (5 bases). Trimming pared 7 bases from V and 6 bases from J, leaving 15 bases between. Germline V lookup: CDR1 KGHDR, CDR2 SFDVKD. The CDR3 sequence is 13 residues long. CDR3: CATSLTALGEQYF. DNA of the CDR3: TGTGCCACCAGCCTGACAGCTTTGGGCGAGCAGTACTTC.

The chain uses TRBV6-2 or TRBV6-3 and TRBJ1-1, with unresolved D. The CDR3 extends over 14 amino acids. Germline values: CDR1 MNHEY, CDR2 SVGEGT. V lost 5 bases, J lost 4 bases, and 14 bases lay in between. The CDR3 is CASSRHWERTEAFF. CDR3 sequence (DNA): TGTGCCAGCAGTAGACACTGGGAACGCACTGAAGCTTTCTTT.